The TCR beta chain described here comes from a study of cytomegalovirus exposure and HLA in healthy donors. Across the whole study: There were about 85 million unique TCRs (from HLA-typed donors) in an early data release.

Trimming removed 5 bases from V and 4 bases from J; junction bases left unmatched: 11. The CDR3 is 16 residues long. In germline, CDR1 is KGHSH, CDR2 LQKENI. On this clone: The antigen is unknown.

Researchers ran the PCR with 60 Vbeta and 13 Jbeta primers. Sequencing used immunoSEQ multiplex PCR; TCRdb keeps in-frame clones, though not all of them. The sample includes over 45,000 clones, 83% of them seen just once. General study points: Rarity characterized most TCR sequences, yet some public TCRs appeared in many donors. The authors excluded some V segments, including TRBV6-2 and TRBV6-3, as indistinguishable. In an earlier analysis, most TCR beta V segments were productive about 87% or about 30% of the time.

Source material: PBMCs. The chain couples TRBV18 to TRBJ2-1, with 7 bases aligning to TRBD2. The sequence came from a man aged 25-40 years in good health and CMV-seronegative. The CDR3 sequence is CASSNRDYRHYNEQFF. The CDR3 DNA reads TGTGCCAGCTCAAACCGGGACTACCGGCATTACAATGAGCAGTTCTTC.